The source of this TCR beta chain is a study of blood T cell repertoires in COVID-19. The wider study: COVID-19 samples from acute and convalescent phases originated in the United States, Italy and Spain. T cells, B-cell-depleted T cells, or PBMCs provided the cDNA or gDNA that served as material.

Germline V lookup: CDR1 SEHNR, CDR2 FQNEAQ (reference sequence). The CDR3 extends over 15 amino acids. Deletions cut 10 bases from V and 5 bases from J, with 20 bases between. This table comes from immunoSEQ multiplex PCR, and its TCRdb copy is limited to in-frame clones, with some not included. The data show around 100,000 clones, with roughly 90% seen just once and roughly 1.7% held by the top ten. This sequence originates from an older man with acute or convalescent COVID-19. Input material: peripheral blood. The gene calls are TRBV7-9 and TRBJ2-2; possibly TRBD2 for D (6 bases). CDR3 region: CATRTREVGTGELFF. In nucleotides, the CDR3 is TGTGCCACCAGAACCAGGGAGGTCGGGACCGGGGAGCTGTTTTTT. Full variable domain (missing parts from reference TRBV7-9 and TRBJ2-2): DTGVSQNPRHKITKRGQNVTFRCDPISEHNRLYWYRQTLGQGPEFLTYFQNEAQLEKSRLLSDRFSAERPKGSFSTLEIQRTEQGDSAMYLCATRTREVGTGELFFGEGSRLTVL.